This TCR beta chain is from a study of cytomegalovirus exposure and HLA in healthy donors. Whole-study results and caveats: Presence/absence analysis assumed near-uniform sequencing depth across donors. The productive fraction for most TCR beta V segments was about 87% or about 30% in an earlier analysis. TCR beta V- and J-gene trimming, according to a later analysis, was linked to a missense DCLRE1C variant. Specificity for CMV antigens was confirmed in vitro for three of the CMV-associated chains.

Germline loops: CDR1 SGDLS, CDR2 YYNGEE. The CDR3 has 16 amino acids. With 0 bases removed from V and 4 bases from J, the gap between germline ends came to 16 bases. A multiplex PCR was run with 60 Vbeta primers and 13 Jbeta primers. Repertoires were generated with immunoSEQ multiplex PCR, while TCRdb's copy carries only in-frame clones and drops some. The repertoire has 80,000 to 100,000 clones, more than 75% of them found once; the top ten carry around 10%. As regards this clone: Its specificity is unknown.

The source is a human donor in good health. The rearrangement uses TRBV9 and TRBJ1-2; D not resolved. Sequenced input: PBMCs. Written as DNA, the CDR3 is TGTGCCAGCAGCGTAGACGCAGGAGGAGGGATCTATGGCTACACCTTC. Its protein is CASSVDAGGGIYGYTF.